This TCR beta chain is drawn from a study of molecular identifiers for immune sequencing clone quantification. Study-wide results and caveats: Whereas clones above 20 RNA copies held under 1% of naive-cell molecules, they held over 97% of effector molecules.

This clonotype has ten or more counts. Its matching antigen is unknown. Between the trimmed V and J ends, which lost 6 bases and 0 bases, there was a span of 9 bases. CDR1 and CDR2 from the germline V gene are MDHEN and SYDVKM. The CDR3 runs to 14 residues. TCRdb independently ran MiXCR on the PCR reads; one entry per CDR3 protein. The sample lists over 35,000 distinct CDR3 sequences, approximately 18% occurring once. The TCR was taken from a human donor in good health. Some libraries in this study had Jurkat cell RNA spiked in. The sample taken for sequencing was naive CD8+ T cells from blood, with Jurkat cell RNA spiked in. Documented subset: FACS-sorted CD8+CD4-CCR7+CD45RA+ naive T cells. The chain combines TRBV28 with TRBJ2-1; D might be TRBD2 (5 bases). The CDR3 DNA follows: TGTGCCAGCAGAGGCGGGCCCTCCTACAATGAGCAGTTCTTC. Its translation: CASRGGPSYNEQFF.